These T cell receptor beta chains were read from a single sample in a study of regulatory T cells in long-lasting Graves disease. From the multiplex PCR reads, TCRdb called clonotypes with MiXCR, one entry per CDR3 protein. The table lists roughly 490,000 distinct CDR3 sequences, about 20% of them singletons. Here the sequenced sample was peripheral blood mononuclear cells (PBMCs), taken when the disease was refractory, from a patient treated with antithyroid drugs. These receptors all stem from a female donor with Graves disease. Both conserved end residues are part of each CDR3. Not every row has a clone size; where given, it reads once, few, many or a size class.

clone size	V gene	J gene	CDR3 protein
few	TRBV20-1	TRBJ2-7	CSARDLVGKVHEQYF
NA	TRBV30	TRBJ1-1	CAGELNTEAFF
many	TRBV12-3/TRBV12-4	TRBJ2-2	CASRDRGRDGELFF
NA	TRBV11-2	TRBJ1-5	CASSLRGGPSNQPQHF
few	TRBV6-5	TRBJ2-2	CASSYSTPRGRGTGELFF
NA	TRBV12-5	TRBJ1-4	CASGLDVFNEKLFF
NA	TRBV7-3	TRBJ2-3	CASSPDGTDTQYF
NA	TRBV10-1	TRBJ1-6	CASGNGGAGPLHF
many	TRBV27	TRBJ1-1	CASSSDGVGQTEAFF
many	TRBV12-3/TRBV12-4	TRBJ1-2	CASRTGERGYTF
NA	TRBV10-3	TRBJ1-3	CAISSAERGRGNTIYF
NA	TRBV4-1	TRBJ1-2	CASSGTGAARGYTF
NA	TRBV29-1	TRBJ2-5	CGVEKAGVGETQYF
few	TRBV5-1	TRBJ2-7	CASSLGLSTYEQYF
many	TRBV12-3/TRBV12-4	TRBJ1-5	CASSFPDPVEQPQHF
many	TRBV11-2	TRBJ2-5	CASSLVSGVVWETQYF
many	TRBV20-1	TRBJ1-6	CSAPGHGVNSPLHF
NA	TRBV30	TRBJ2-6	CAWKGSSGANVLTF
NA	TRBV7-2	TRBJ1-2	CASSHHPRQGAHMNYGYTF
NA	TRBV5-1	TRBJ2-3	CASSLGTDFYTQYF
many	TRBV7-2	TRBJ2-7	CASSFTSGAYEQYF
once	TRBV19	TRBJ2-5	CASKSTGRHEAQYF
NA	TRBV7-9	TRBJ1-5	CASSLGGNGQPQHF
many	TRBV20-1	TRBJ1-4	CSAGMTVAGEKLFF
many	TRBV5-1	TRBJ1-2	CASRPGNYGYTF
NA	TRBV30	TRBJ2-7	CAWSVSRLGEQYF
many	TRBV11-2	TRBJ2-5	CASSFQGSGETQYF
NA	TRBV7-2	TRBJ2-7	CASSLFVGSYEQYF
few	TRBV20-1	TRBJ2-5	CSASRTSGGEETQYF
NA	TRBV10-3	TRBJ2-7	CAIRAGLAGKYF
many	TRBV15	TRBJ1-5	CATSSEFNQPQHF
NA	TRBV4-2	TRBJ1-2	CASSQVGGDYGYTF
NA	TRBV6-2/TRBV6-3	TRBJ2-5	CASSYSGEETQYF
NA	TRBV9	TRBJ2-1	CASSDKRAHNEQFF
NA	TRBV11-2	TRBJ1-4	CASSPQWEVTNEKLFF
NA	TRBV12-3/TRBV12-4	TRBJ2-3	CASSFGGTDAQYF
many	TRBV6-1	TRBJ2-5	CASSPGQGASETQYF
NA	TRBV28	TRBJ2-3	CASSLGRRITDTQYF
many	TRBV28	TRBJ2-7	CASSFHGGEGLEQYF
many	TRBV6-2/TRBV6-3	TRBJ2-7	CASSWDSYEQYF
NA	TRBV5-6	TRBJ1-5	CASSIMRVSTVNQPQHF
few	TRBV7-6	TRBJ1-1	CASSLIGTSTEAFF
few	TRBV7-9	TRBJ2-5	CASSFLGGDLLFQETQYF